This TCR beta chain was recorded in a study of control samples from healthy donors and cancer patients. The CDR3 has 15 amino acids. The germline gives CDR1 SGHDN, CDR2 FVKESK. V was shortened by 4 bases and J by 5 bases, with 18 bases between the two germline ends. Of note for this clone: Other DNA sequences in this sample translate to the same CDR3.

Sequencing used immunoSEQ multiplex PCR; TCRdb keeps in-frame clones, though not all of them. The repertoire has some 100,000 clones, 80% to 90% of them found once; the top ten carry 15% to 20%. The chain carries TRBV14 and TRBJ2-7; possibly TRBD2 for D (5 bases). The material sequenced was blood. This receptor was taken from a woman aged 45-65 years in good health. DNA of the CDR3: TGTGCCAGCAGCCTCCTGGACTCCCTAAGGAACGAGCAGTACTTC. It specifies CASSLLDSLRNEQYF.